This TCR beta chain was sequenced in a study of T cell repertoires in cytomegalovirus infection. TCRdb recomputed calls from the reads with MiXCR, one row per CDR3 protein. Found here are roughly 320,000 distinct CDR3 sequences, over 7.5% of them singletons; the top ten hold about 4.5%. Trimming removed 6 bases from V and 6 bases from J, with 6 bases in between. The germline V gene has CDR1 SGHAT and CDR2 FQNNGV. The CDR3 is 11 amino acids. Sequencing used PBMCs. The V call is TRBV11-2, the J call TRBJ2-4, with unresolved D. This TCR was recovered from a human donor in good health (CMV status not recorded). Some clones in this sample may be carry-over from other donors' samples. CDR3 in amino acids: CASSSANIQYF. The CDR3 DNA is TGTGCCAGCAGTTCGGCAAACATTCAGTACTTC.